The T cell receptor beta chain under discussion was sequenced for a study of T cell repertoires in cytomegalovirus infection. Study background: Through public TCR beta signatures, both CMV infection and matching HLA type were indicated.

TCRdb re-called the reads through MiXCR, storing one row per CDR3 protein. The repertoire holds about 440,000 distinct CDR3 sequences, with roughly 30% as singletons. Study-wide points: Identification of carriers of CMV plus the relevant HLA was achieved through cumulative public TCR beta family frequency.

A remark on this clonotype: The antigen remains undetermined.

The V end was cut by 4 bases, the J end by 3 bases, with 21 bases between. Germline lookup yields CDR1 MNHEY and CDR2 SMNVEV (reference sequence). The CDR3 is 17 residues long. The sequence was obtained from a human donor in good health (CMV status not recorded). Some clones in this sample may be carry-over from other donors' samples. Sequencing was performed on PBMCs. The V gene is TRBV27, the J gene TRBJ1-1; perhaps TRBD1 as D (5 bases). As DNA, the CDR3 is TGTGCCAGCAGTTCAAGCCGGGACCGAAGAGGGGACACTGAAGCTTTCTTT. It is translated as CASSSSRDRRGDTEAFF.